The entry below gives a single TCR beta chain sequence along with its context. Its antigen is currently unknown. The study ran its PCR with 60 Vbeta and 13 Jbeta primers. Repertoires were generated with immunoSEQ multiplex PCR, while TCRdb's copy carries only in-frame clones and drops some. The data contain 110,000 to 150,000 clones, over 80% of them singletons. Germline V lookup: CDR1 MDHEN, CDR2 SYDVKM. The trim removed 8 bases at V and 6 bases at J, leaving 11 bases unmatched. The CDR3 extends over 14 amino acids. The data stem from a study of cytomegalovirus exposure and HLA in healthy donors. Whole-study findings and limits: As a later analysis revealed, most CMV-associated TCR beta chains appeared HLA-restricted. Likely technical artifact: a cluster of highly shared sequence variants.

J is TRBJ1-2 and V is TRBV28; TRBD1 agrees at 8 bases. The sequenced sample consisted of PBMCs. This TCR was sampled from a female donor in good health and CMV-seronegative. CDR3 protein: CASLPTGVPHGYTF. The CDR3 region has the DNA TGTGCCAGCCTACCGACAGGGGTTCCCCATGGCTACACCTTC.